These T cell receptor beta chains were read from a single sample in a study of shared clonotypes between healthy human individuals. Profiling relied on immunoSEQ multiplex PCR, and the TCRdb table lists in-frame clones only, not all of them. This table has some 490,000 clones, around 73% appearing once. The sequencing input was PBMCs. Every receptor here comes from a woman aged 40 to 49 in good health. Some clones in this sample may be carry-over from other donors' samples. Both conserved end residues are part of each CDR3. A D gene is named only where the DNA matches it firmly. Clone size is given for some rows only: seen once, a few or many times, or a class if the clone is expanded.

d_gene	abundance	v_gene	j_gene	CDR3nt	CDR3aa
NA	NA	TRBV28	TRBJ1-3	TGTGCCAGCAGTATACAGGGAAACACCATATATTTT	CASSIQGNTIYF
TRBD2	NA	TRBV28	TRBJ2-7	TGTGCCACCGAAAGACTAGCCAAATACGAGCAGTACTTC	CATERLAKYEQYF
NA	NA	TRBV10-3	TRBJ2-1	TGTGCCATCAGTGCCTGGACAGCAGAGCAGTTCTTC	CAISAWTAEQFF
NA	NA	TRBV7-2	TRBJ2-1	TGTGCCAGCAGCTTAGGGCGGGGGATACAGGGATACAATGAGCAGTTCTTC	CASSLGRGIQGYNEQFF
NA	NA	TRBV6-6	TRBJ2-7	TGTGCCAGCAGTTACTCCCGGGACTGGGCCTACGAGCAGTACTTC	CASSYSRDWAYEQYF
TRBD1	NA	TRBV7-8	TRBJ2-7	TGTGCCAGCAGCTTAGTGCCGGGACAGGGACCCTACGAGCAGTACTTC	CASSLVPGQGPYEQYF
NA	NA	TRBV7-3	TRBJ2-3	TGTGCCAGCGCGAGGGGCCCAGATACGCAGTATTTT	CASARGPDTQYF
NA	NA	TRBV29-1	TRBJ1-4	TGCAGCGTTGGGGGCTGGGGGAGAGATAATGAAAAACTGTTTTTT	CSVGGWGRDNEKLFF
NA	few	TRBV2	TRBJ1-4	TGTGCCAGCACCAGACATGAAAAACTGTTTTTT	CASTRHEKLFF
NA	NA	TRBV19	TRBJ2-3	TGTGCCAGTAGTATAGTGGCCAGGAGCACAGATACGCAGTATTTT	CASSIVARSTDTQYF
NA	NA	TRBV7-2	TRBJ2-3	TGTGCCAGCAGCTTGATCCCCAGGTATACGCAGTATTTT	CASSLIPRYTQYF
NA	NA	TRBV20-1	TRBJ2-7	TGCAGTGCTGTACAGGGTGGCGAGCAGTACTTC	CSAVQGGEQYF
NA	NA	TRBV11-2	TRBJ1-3	TGTGCCAGCAGCCCGGGACACGGAAACACCATATATTTT	CASSPGHGNTIYF
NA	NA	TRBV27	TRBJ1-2	TGTGCCAGCAGTTTATCACCTACTCGTGAATACTATGGCTACACCTTC	CASSLSPTREYYGYTF
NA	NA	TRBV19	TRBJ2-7	TGTGCCAGTAGAAGGGGCTACGAGCAGTACTTC	CASRRGYEQYF
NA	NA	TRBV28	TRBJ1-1	TGTGCCAGCAGTTTAATGGGTTTGACTGAAGCTTTCTTT	CASSLMGLTEAFF
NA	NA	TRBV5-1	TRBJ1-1	TGCGCCAGCAGCTTGTCGTCCGGGGGCGGCTACACTGAAGCTTTCTTT	CASSLSSGGGYTEAFF
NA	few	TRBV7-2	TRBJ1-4	TGTGCCAGCAGCTGGGGCGGCGCAACTAATGAAAAACTGTTTTTT	CASSWGGATNEKLFF
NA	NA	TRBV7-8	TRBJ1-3	TGTGCCAGCAGCTTAGCATGGCAATCTGGAAACACCATATATTTT	CASSLAWQSGNTIYF
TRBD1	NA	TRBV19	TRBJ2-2	TGTGCCAGTAGTAGGGGACAGGGGGCTCCCGGGGAGCTGTTTTTT	CASSRGQGAPGELFF
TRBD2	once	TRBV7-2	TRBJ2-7	TGTGCCAGCAGCTCTTCTAGGACTAGCGGGATGAGCTCCTACGAGCAGTACTTC	CASSSSRTSGMSSYEQYF
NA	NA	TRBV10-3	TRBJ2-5	TGTGCCATCAGTGAGCTCGGGAGTGAGACCCAGTACTTC	CAISELGSETQYF
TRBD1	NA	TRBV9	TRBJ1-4	TGTGCCAGCAGCTTAACAGGGGCTGCGAATGAAAAACTGTTTTTT	CASSLTGAANEKLFF
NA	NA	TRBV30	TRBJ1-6	TGTGCCTGGCGGGGGGGGTACAATTCACCCCTCCACTTT	CAWRGGYNSPLHF
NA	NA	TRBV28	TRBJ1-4	TGTGCCACCGGCGCAGGCAATGAAAAACTGTTTTTT	CATGAGNEKLFF
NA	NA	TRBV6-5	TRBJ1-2	TGTGCCAGCAGTTACGACAGGACAGACTATGGCTACACCTTC	CASSYDRTDYGYTF
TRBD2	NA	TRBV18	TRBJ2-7	TGTGCCAGCTCACCGGGACTACTGACCTACGAGCAGTACTTC	CASSPGLLTYEQYF
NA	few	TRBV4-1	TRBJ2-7	TGCGCCAGCAGCCAAGATCTACAGGATTACAACGAGCAGTACTTC	CASSQDLQDYNEQYF
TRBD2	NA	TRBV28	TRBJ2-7	TGTGCCAGCAGTTTATACGGACTAGCGGGCTTAACCTACGAGCAGTACTTC	CASSLYGLAGLTYEQYF
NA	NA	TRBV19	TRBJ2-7	TGTGCCAGTAGTCTCAGGGCCGGATACGAGCAGTACTTC	CASSLRAGYEQYF
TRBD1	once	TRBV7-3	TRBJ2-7	TGTGCCAGCAGCTTAACCGGGACAGGGACCTACGAGCAGTACTTC	CASSLTGTGTYEQYF
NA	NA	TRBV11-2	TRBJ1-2	TGTGCCAGCAGCTTCTTCGATTATGGCTACACCTTC	CASSFFDYGYTF
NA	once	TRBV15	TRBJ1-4	TGTGCCACCAGCAGAGGGGCGGAAAAACTGTTTTTT	CATSRGAEKLFF
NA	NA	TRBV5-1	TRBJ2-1	TGCGCCAGCAGCTTGCTCCAGGGCACTTACAATGAGCAGTTCTTC	CASSLLQGTYNEQFF
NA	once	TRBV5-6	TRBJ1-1	TGTGCCAGCAGCTTGGGTCTGAACACTGAAGCTTTCTTT	CASSLGLNTEAFF
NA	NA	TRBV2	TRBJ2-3	TGTGCCAGCGGGGCGGTCACAGATACGCAGTATTTT	CASGAVTDTQYF
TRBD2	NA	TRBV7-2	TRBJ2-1	TGTGCCAGCAGCTTAGAAGGTAGCGGGAGGGCCAGTGAGCAGTTCTTC	CASSLEGSGRASEQFF
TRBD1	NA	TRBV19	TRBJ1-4	TGTGCCACCCAAGACAGGGGCGCAACTAATGAAAAACTGTTTTTT	CATQDRGATNEKLFF
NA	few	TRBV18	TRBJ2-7	TGTGCCAGCTCACCTGACACTACCTACGAGCAGTACTTC	CASSPDTTYEQYF
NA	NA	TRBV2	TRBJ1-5	TGTGCCAGCAGTGAAGAGGACACAGATCAGCCCCAGCATTTT	CASSEEDTDQPQHF
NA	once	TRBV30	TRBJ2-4	TGTGCCTGGAGACTAGCATCAGCCAAAAACATTCAGTACTTC	CAWRLASAKNIQYF
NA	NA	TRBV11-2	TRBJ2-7	TGTGCCAGCAGCTTAGTCGAAAACGAGCAGTACTTC	CASSLVENEQYF
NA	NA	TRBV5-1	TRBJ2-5	TGCGCCAGCAGCCCTCTAGGGACGGCTCAAGAGACCCAGTACTTC	CASSPLGTAQETQYF
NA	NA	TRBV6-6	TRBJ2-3	TGTGCCAGCAGTTACTCGAGTTCTGATACGCAGTATTTT	CASSYSSSDTQYF
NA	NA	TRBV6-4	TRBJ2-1	TGTGCCAGCAGTGACTCGCACAGCCAGCTATACAATGAGCAGTTCTTC	CASSDSHSQLYNEQFF
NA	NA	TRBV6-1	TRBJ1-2	TGTGCCAGCAGTGGCCGAGACTATGGCTACACCTTC	CASSGRDYGYTF
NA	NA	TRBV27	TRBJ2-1	TGTGCCGTCAAAGGGGGTTTGGATGAGCAGTTCTTC	CAVKGGLDEQFF